The 16 T cell receptor beta chains below all came from one sample that was sequenced in a study of T cells in Graves' hyperthyroidism and ophthalmopathy. Amplified TCR beta CDR3 regions derived from RNA transcripts. Researchers ran a first-round RT-PCR on the TCR CDR3 using the HTBI primer set. TCRdb fed the multiplex PCR reads into MiXCR, producing one record per CDR3 protein. The table lists around 390,000 distinct CDR3 sequences, approximately 14% of them singletons. The sample taken for sequencing was blood. The origin of the receptors is a woman aged 25 to 39 with Graves' ophthalmopathy.

This clonotype was found many times. This chain uses TRBV5-6 with TRBJ2-3, with a possible D match to TRBD2 (5 bases). CDR3 length: 16 residues. V lost 3 bases and J lost 5, with 19 bases in between. The germline CDR1 and CDR2 sequences are SGHDT and YYEEEE. Written as DNA, the CDR3 is TGTGCCAGCAGCTCCCTCGTGGCGAGCCGGGAAGATACGCAGTATTTT. This codes for CASSSLVASREDTQYF.

This clonotype was counted at least ten times. The chain carries TRBV12-3 or TRBV12-4 and TRBJ1-2, with D perhaps TRBD1 (5 bases). The CDR3 is 14 amino acids. V was pared by 7 bases and J by 3 bases, with 15 bases between. CDR3 sequence (DNA): TGTGCCAGCACCAAGGGGTGGAGTGACTATGGCTACACCTTC. It encodes CASTKGWSDYGYTF.

This sequence joins TRBV28 and TRBJ1-2; D ambiguous. In germline, CDR1 is MDHEN, CDR2 SYDVKM. This CDR3 spans 14 amino acids. V gave up 10 bases and J gave up 5 bases, with 20 bases separating them. The CDR3 DNA reads TGTGCCATCAGCCCAGCTATACTAGGGTATGGCTACACCTTC. It encodes CAISPAILGYGYTF.

This clonotype has a count of ten or more. The rearrangement joins TRBV24-1 to TRBJ1-5; no definite D call. The CDR3 runs 14 residues. V was clipped by 6 bases and J by 0 bases, with 8 bases between them. Germline assignment: CDR1 KGHDR and CDR2 SFDVKD. Here the CDR3 DNA reads TGTGCCACCAGTTCCACCGATAGCAATCAGCCCCAGCATTTT. Amino acids: CATSSTDSNQPQHF.

In its sample, this clonotype was seen many times. CDR3 loop: CSAPMDGMNTEAFF. The CDR3 DNA sequence: TGCAGTGCCCCCATGGACGGCATGAACACTGAAGCTTTCTTT. This sequence joins TRBV20-1 and TRBJ1-1; D is undetermined. V lost 6 bases, J lost 0 bases, and 14 bases lay in between. The CDR3 runs 14 residues. Germline CDR1 reads DFQATT; CDR2 reads SNEGSKA (reference sequence).

This clonotype has a count of ten or more. The CDR3 DNA reads TGTGCCAGCAGCCAGGTCCTTCTTGCCCAGTACTTC. Its protein is CASSQVLLAQYF. The gene calls are TRBV12-3 or TRBV12-4 and TRBJ2-5; D is undetermined. The CDR3 contains 12 residues. V shed 6 bases and J shed 9 bases, with 14 bases lying between them.

This clonotype was counted at least ten times. The chain uses TRBV20-1 and TRBJ1-1, with D possibly matching TRBD1 (5 bases). CDR3 size: 16 residues. Between the trimmed V and J ends, which lost 0 bases and 4 bases, there was a span of 18 bases. Germline V gives CDR1 DFQATT, CDR2 SNEGSKA (reference sequence). The CDR3 sequence is CSARDRARSGFTEAFF. CDR3 coding DNA: TGCAGTGCTAGAGATCGCGCAAGATCAGGGTTCACTGAAGCTTTCTTT.

This clonotype was recorded many times. The DNA of the CDR3 is TGTGCCAGCAGTTCGGGACTCCCCCAAACTTACGAGCAGTACTTC. Translation gives CASSSGLPQTYEQYF. The J gene is TRBJ2-7, the V gene TRBV28, with D maybe TRBD2 (6 bases). The germline CDR1 and CDR2 sequences are MDHEN and SYDVKM. Trimming shortened V by 4 bases and J by 4 bases, and 17 bases separated the two germline ends. The CDR3 has 15 residues.

V gene TRBV7-2 combines with J gene TRBJ2-1, with TRBD2 matching 9 bases. CDR1 is SGHTA and CDR2 is FQGNSA in the germline V gene. The CDR3 extends over 15 amino acids. The V gene end was trimmed by 8 bases and the J gene end by 9 bases; junction bases not matched to a gene: 14. The CDR3 nucleotides are TGTGCCAGCGTAACCTTAGCGGGGGAGTCTCGTGAGCAGTTCTTC. This encodes CASVTLAGESREQFF.

This clonotype was recorded a few times. The V and J genes are TRBV12-3 or TRBV12-4 and TRBJ2-7; TRBD1 might be the D (8 bases). The CDR3 has 15 amino acids. The V gene lost 1 base and the J gene lost 5 bases, with 15 bases spanning the gap. CDR3 bases: TGTGCCAGCAGTTTAGGACAGGGGAGGGTCGACGAGCAGTACTTC. Translated, it gives CASSLGQGRVDEQYF.

This clonotype was counted at least ten times. The V call is TRBV5-1, the J call TRBJ2-7; D may be TRBD2 (7 bases). This CDR3 is 14 amino acids long. V lost 6 bases, J lost 2 bases, and 15 bases lay in between. Germline V gene data show CDR1 as SGHRS and CDR2 as YFSETQ. The CDR3 DNA sequence: TGCGCCAGCACGCCCACAGGGACTACCTACGAGCAGTACTTC. This codes for CASTPTGTTYEQYF.

This clonotype was recorded many times. The chain combines TRBV6-1 with TRBJ2-7, with 8 bases identical to TRBD2. CDR1 and CDR2 from the germline V gene are MNHNS and SASEGT. J gave up 4 bases and V 1 base, and 6 bases lay outside the gene matches. CDR3 length equals 15 residues. In nucleotides, the CDR3 is TGTGCCAGCAGTGAAGGGGGACTAGAACTTTACGAGCAGTACTTC. Its translation is CASSEGGLELYEQYF.

Concerning this clonotype: A read error may explain this, as a much larger clone is one base away. Here the CDR3 omits its conserved ending phenylalanine or tryptophan, so a read error is the likely source. The chain couples TRBV7-8 to TRBJ1-1, with TRBD1 as a possible D gene (5 bases). This CDR3 region has 15 residues. V lost 0 bases to trimming and J lost 0 bases, with 8 bases between them. Germline values: CDR1 SGHVS, CDR2 FQNEAQ. CDR3: CASSLASGLNTEAFL. The CDR3 bases are TGTGCCAGCAGCTTAGCATCAGGGTTGAACACTGAAGCTTTCCTT.

This clonotype was found many times. This chain joins TRBV7-9 and TRBJ2-1, with 8 nucleotides matching TRBD2. Germline V gene lookup returns CDR1 SEHNR and CDR2 FQNEAQ (reference sequence). This CDR3 is 17 amino acids long. The V segment lost 7 bases and the J segment 6 bases; nucleotides outside the gene matches: 17. CDR3 DNA sequence: TGTGCCAGCATCCCCATTTGGGGGGGACTAGGACGCAATGAGCAGTTCTTC. Protein product: CASIPIWGGLGRNEQFF.

Of note for this clonotype: It may be a read error: a sequence one base away is much more abundant. The genes are TRBV20-1 and TRBJ1-4; unclear D gene. Trimming took 8 bases from V and 3 from J, leaving 13 bases between them. Germline-derived CDR1 and CDR2 are DFQATT and SNEGSKA (reference sequence). CDR3 length equals 13 residues. For the CDR3, the DNA is TGCAGTTCGAGTCGACGGGCTAATGAAAAACTGTTTTTT. This sequence encodes CSSSRRANEKLFF.

This clonotype was recorded at least ten times. The chain recombines TRBV6-1 with TRBJ1-1; perhaps TRBD1 as D (5 bases). CDR1 MNHNS and CDR2 SASEGT come from the germline V gene. V shed 6 bases and J shed 0 bases, with 14 bases lying between them. The CDR3 is made up of 15 amino acids. The CDR3 region is CASRSLRGVNTEAFF. The CDR3 DNA follows: TGTGCCAGCAGATCATTGCGGGGGGTGAACACTGAAGCTTTCTTT.